This TCR beta chain comes out of a study of cytomegalovirus exposure and HLA in healthy donors. For the study at large: A later analysis reported the same platform for the roughly 120 validation repertoires and the roughly 650 first-cohort repertoires. Study results and caveats: According to the study, roughly 160 TCR beta chains were cytomegalovirus-associated.

Germline V lookup: CDR1 MNHEY, CDR2 SVGAGI. The CDR3 is made up of 15 amino acids. The V end lost 2 bases, the J end lost 6 bases, and 17 bases lay between the germline ends. Concerning this clone: Its antigen is as yet unknown.

Profiling relied on immunoSEQ multiplex PCR, and the TCRdb table lists in-frame clones only, not all of them. The sample yields around 140,000 clones, around 90% seen once. The sequence came from a man aged 18 to 30 in good health and CMV-seropositive. The chain joins TRBV6-5 to TRBJ2-7, with a tentative D call TRBD1 (5 bases). The sample consisted of PBMCs. This CDR3 is CASSYQWGSTAEQYF. The CDR3 DNA follows: TGTGCCAGCAGTTACCAATGGGGTTCGACAGCCGAGCAGTACTTC.